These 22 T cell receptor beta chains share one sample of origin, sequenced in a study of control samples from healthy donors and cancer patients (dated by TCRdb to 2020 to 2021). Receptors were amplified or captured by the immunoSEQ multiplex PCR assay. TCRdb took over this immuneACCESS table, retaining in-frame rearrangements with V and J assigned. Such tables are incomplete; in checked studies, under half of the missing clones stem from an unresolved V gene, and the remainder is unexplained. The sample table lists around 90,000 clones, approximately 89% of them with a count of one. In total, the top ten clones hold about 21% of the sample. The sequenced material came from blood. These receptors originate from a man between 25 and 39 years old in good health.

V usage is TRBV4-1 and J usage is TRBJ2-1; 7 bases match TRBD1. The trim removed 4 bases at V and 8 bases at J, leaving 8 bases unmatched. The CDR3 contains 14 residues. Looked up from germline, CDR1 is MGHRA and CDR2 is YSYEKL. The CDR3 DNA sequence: TGCGCCAGCAGCCGCCAGGGTACAGGGGATGAGCAGTTCTTC. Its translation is CASSRQGTGDEQFF.

CDR3 in DNA: TGTGCCAGCAGCTTGGGTGCACTAGAGACCCAGTACTTC. Encoded protein: CASSLGALETQYF. The rearrangement links TRBV5-8 to TRBJ2-5, with D hard to call. CDR1 and CDR2 (germline): SGHTS, YDEGEE. The CDR3 has 13 residues. V lost 0 bases and J 4 bases, leaving 7 bases between the germline ends.

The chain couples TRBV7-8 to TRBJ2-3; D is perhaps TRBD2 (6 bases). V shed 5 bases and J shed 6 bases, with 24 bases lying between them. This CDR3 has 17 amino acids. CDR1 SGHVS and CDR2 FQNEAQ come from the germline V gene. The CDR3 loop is CASSPAPSVWSSDTQYF. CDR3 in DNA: TGTGCCAGCAGCCCCGCCCCTAGCGTTTGGAGCTCCGATACGCAGTATTTT.

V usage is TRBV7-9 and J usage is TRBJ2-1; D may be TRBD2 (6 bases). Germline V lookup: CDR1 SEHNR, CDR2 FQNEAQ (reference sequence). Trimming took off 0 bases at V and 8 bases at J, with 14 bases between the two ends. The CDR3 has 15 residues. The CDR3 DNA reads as TGTGCCAGCAGCTTAGCCGCTAGCGTTCGGGATGAGCAGTTCTTC. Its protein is CASSLAASVRDEQFF.

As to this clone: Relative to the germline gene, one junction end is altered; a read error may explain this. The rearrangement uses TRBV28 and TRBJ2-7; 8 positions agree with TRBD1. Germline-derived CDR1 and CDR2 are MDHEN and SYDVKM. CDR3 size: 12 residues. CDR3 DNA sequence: TGTGCCAGCAGCCTTGGACAGGGACGCTTCGGCTTC. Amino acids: CASSLGQGRFGF.

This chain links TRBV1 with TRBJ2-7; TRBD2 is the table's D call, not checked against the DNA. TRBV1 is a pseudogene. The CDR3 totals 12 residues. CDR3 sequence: CTSSLRTSGGPF. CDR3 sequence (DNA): TGCACCAGCAGCCTACGGACTAGCGGGGGGCCCTTC.

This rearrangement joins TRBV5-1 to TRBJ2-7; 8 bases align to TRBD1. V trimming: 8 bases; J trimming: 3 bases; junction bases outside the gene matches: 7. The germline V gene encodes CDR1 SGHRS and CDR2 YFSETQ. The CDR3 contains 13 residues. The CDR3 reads CARAGTGVYEQYF. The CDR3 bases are TGCGCCAGAGCCGGGACAGGAGTCTACGAGCAGTACTTC.

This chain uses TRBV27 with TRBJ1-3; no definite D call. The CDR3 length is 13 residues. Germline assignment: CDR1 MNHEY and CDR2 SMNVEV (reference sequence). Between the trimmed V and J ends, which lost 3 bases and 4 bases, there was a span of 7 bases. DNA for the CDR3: TGTGCCAGCAGTTTTTTGTCAGGAAACACCATATATTTT. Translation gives CASSFLSGNTIYF.

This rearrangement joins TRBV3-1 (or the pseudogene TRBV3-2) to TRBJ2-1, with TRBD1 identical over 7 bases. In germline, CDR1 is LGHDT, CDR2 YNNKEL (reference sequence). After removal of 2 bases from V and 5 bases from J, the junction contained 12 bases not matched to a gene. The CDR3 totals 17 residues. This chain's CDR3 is CASSQWGSGTANNEQFF. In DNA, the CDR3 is TGTGCCAGCAGCCAATGGGGATCTGGGACAGCTAACAATGAGCAGTTCTTC.

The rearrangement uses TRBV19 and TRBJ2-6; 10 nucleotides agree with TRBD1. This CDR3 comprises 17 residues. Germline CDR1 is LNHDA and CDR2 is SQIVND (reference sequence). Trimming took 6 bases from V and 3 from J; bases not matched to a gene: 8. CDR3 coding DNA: TGTGCCAGTAGGCGGACAGGGGGAAGATATGGGGCCAACGTCCTGACTTTC. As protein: CASRRTGGRYGANVLTF.

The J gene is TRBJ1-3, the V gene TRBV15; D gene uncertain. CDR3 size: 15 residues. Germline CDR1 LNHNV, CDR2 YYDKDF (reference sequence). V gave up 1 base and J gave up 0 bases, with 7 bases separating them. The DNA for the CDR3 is TGTGCCACCAGCAGAGTAGGGCTCTCTGGAAACACCATATATTTT. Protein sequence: CATSRVGLSGNTIYF.

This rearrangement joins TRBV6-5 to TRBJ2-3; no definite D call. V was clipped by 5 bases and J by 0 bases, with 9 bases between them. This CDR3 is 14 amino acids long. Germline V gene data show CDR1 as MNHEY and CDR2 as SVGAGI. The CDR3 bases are TGTGCCAGCAGTCGCCTAGGAAGCACAGATACGCAGTATTTT. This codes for CASSRLGSTDTQYF.

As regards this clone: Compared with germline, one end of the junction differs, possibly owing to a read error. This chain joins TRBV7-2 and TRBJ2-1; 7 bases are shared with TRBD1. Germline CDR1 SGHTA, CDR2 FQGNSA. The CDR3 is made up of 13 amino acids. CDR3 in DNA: TGTGCCAGCAGCGGGTATCAACCGGGACAGAAGATCTTC. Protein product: CASSGYQPGQKIF.

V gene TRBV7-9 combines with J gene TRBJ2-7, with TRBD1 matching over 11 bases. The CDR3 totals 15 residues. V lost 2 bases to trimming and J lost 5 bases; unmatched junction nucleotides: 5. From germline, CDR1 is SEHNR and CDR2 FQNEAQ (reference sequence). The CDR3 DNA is TGTGCCAGCAGCTTACCGCCGGGACAGGGGGACGAGCAGTACTTC. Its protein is CASSLPPGQGDEQYF. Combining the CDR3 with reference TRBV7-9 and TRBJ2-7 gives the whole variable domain DTGVSQNPRHKITKRGQNVTFRCDPISEHNRLYWYRQTLGQGPEFLTYFQNEAQLEKSRLLSDRFSAERPKGSFSTLEIQRTEQGDSAMYLCASSLPPGQGDEQYFGPGTRLTVT.

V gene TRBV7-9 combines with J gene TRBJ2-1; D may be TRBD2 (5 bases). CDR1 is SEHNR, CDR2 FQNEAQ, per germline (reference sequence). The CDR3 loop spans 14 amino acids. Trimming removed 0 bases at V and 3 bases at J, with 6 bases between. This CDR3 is CASSLALDYNEQFF. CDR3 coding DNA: TGTGCCAGCAGCTTAGCACTAGACTACAATGAGCAGTTCTTC. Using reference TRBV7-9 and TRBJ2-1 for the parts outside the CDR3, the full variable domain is DTGVSQNPRHKITKRGQNVTFRCDPISEHNRLYWYRQTLGQGPEFLTYFQNEAQLEKSRLLSDRFSAERPKGSFSTLEIQRTEQGDSAMYLCASSLALDYNEQFFGPGTRLTVL.

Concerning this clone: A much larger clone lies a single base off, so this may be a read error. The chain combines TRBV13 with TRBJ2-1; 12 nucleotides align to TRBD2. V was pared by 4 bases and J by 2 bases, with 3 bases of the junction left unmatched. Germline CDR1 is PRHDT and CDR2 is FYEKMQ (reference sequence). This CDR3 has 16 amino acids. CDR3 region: CASSSGTSGPYNEQFF. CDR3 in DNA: TGTGCCAGCAGCTCCGGGACTAGCGGGCCCTACAATGAGCAGTTCTTC.

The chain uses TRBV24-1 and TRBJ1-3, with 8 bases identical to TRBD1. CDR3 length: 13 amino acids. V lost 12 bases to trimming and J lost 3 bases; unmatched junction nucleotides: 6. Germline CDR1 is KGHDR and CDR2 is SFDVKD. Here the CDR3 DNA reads TGTGCCGCAGGGGGCGGGAGTGGAAACACCATATATTTT. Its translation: CAAGGGSGNTIYF.

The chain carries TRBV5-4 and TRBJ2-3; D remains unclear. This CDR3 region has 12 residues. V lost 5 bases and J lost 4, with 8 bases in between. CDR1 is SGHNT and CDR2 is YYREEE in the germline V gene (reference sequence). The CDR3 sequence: CASSLDPDTQYF. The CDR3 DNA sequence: TGTGCCAGCAGTCTGGACCCAGATACGCAGTATTTT. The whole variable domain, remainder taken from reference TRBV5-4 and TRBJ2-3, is ETGVTQSPTHLIKTRGQQVTLRCSSQSGHNTVSWYQQALGQGPQFIFQYYREEENGRGNFPPRFSGLQFPNYSSELNVNALELDDSALYLCASSLDPDTQYFGPGTRLTVL.

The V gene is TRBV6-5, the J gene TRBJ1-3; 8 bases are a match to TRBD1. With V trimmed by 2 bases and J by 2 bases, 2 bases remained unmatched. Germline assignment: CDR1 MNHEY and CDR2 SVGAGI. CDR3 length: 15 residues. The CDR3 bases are TGTGCCAGCAGTTACGCGACAGGGGCTGGAAACACCATATATTTT. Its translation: CASSYATGAGNTIYF.

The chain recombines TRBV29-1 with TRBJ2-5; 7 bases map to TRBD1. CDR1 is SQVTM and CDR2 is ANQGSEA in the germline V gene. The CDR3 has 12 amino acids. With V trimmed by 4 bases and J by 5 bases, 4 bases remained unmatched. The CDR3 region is CSVADREETQYF. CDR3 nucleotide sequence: TGCAGCGTTGCAGACAGGGAGGAGACCCAGTACTTC.

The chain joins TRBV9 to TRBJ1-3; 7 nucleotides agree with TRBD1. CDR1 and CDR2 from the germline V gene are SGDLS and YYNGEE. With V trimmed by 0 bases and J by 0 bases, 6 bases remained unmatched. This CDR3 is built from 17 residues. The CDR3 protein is CASSVGDSSYSGNTIYF. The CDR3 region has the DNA TGTGCCAGCAGCGTAGGGGACAGTTCTTACTCTGGAAACACCATATATTTT.

The CDR3 loop is CATSPGGLLETQYF. The CDR3 DNA reads as TGTGCCACCAGTCCTGGGGGTTTACTAGAGACCCAGTACTTC. The V call is TRBV24-1, the J call TRBJ2-5; the D call may be TRBD1 or TRBD2 (5 bases each). The ends were cut back, 6 bases at V and 4 bases at J, with 14 bases in the middle. The CDR3 totals 14 residues. Germline V gene lookup returns CDR1 KGHDR and CDR2 SFDVKD.